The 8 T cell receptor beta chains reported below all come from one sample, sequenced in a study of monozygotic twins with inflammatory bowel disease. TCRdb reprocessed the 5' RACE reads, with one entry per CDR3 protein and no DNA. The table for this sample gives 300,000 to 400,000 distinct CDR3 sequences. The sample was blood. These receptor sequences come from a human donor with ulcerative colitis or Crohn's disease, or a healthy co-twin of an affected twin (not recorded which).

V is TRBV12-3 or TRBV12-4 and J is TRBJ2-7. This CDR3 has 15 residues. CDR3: CASSLLSGSGYEQYF.

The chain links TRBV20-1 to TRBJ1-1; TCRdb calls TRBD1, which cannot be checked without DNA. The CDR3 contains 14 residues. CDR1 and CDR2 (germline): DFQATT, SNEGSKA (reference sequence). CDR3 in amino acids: CSARVTGMRTEAFF.

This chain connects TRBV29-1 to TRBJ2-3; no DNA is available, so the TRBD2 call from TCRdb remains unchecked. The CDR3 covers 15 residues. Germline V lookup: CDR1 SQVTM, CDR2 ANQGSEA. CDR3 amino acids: CSVEGTSGGPDTQYF.

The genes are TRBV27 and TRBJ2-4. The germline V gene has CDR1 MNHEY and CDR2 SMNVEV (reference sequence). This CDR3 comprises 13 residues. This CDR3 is CASSVLAKNIQYF.

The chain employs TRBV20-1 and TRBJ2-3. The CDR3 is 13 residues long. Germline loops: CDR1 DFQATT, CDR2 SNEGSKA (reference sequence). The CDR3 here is CSARVHFTDTQYF.

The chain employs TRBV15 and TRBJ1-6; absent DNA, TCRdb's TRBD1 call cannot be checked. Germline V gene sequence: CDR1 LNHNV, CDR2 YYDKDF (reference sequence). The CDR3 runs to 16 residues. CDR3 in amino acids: CATSDPRTGGYSPLHF.

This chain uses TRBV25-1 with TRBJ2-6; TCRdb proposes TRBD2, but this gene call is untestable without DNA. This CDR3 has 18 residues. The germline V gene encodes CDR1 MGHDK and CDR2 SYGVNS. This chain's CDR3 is CASTALGGTESGANVLTF.

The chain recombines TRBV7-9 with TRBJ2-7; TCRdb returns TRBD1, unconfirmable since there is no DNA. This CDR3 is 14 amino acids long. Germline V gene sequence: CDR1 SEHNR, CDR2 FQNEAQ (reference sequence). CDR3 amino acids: CASSQNRVPYEQYF.